This T cell receptor beta chain is from a study of monozygotic twins with inflammatory bowel disease. Whole-blood RNA isolation (total RNA) proceeded without T cell sorting. A note on this clonotype: Its antigen is still unknown.

The authors ran two nested PCRs of roughly 16 and 10 cycles on TCRalpha and TCRbeta cDNA. TCRdb re-analyzed the 5' RACE reads; it lists each CDR3 protein once, without DNA. The repertoire table contains 300,000 to 450,000 distinct CDR3 sequences. Regarding the study as a whole: Healthy co-twins had higher TCRbeta inverse Simpson diversity than their IBD twins. Extra variability in the repertoires of patients may have come from differing immunosuppressive treatments.

The material sequenced was blood. This TCR came from a human donor with ulcerative colitis or Crohn's disease, or a healthy co-twin of an affected twin (not recorded which).

CDR3 residues: CSARDRVAYEQYF. The chain carries TRBV20-1 and TRBJ2-7; TCRdb returns TRBD1, unconfirmable since there is no DNA. The germline gives CDR1 DFQATT, CDR2 SNEGSKA (reference sequence). This CDR3 is 13 amino acids long.